The source of this T cell receptor (beta chain) is a study of cytomegalovirus exposure and HLA in healthy donors. This CDR3 contains 16 residues. CDR1 and CDR2 (germline): SEHNR, FQNEAQ (reference sequence). V lost 5 bases, J lost 1 base, and 17 bases lay in between. Use of 60 Vbeta and 13 Jbeta primers characterized the PCR. The protocol was immunoSEQ multiplex PCR, while the TCRdb copy is restricted to in-frame clones and leaves out a portion. The sample gives 100,000 or so clones, about 81% of which show up once; around 1.3% is in the top ten. The chain joins TRBV7-9 to TRBJ1-2; unclear D gene. The sequenced material came from PBMCs. The clonotype was recovered from a man aged 25-45 years in good health and CMV-seronegative. The CDR3 is CASSRFGADYNYGYTF. The CDR3 nucleotides read TGTGCCAGCAGCCGATTCGGCGCAGACTATAACTATGGCTACACCTTC.